This entry features one T cell receptor beta chain sequence. These data originate in a study of cytomegalovirus exposure and HLA in healthy donors. PCR primers comprised 60 Vbeta and 13 Jbeta primers. Assay used: immunoSEQ multiplex PCR; TCRdb lists only in-frame clones, some missing. Of 210,000 or so clones listed, around 80% are singletons. CDR1 and CDR2 (germline): ENHRY, SYGVKD. Trimming took 10 bases from V and 3 from J; bases not matched to a gene: 7. The CDR3 totals 13 residues. Material: PBMCs. The receptor comes from a boy between 5 and 17 years old in good health and CMV-seronegative. The chain recombines TRBV10-3 with TRBJ1-1; 8 nucleotides agree with TRBD1. The CDR3 region is CATNRGVDTEAFF. The DNA for the CDR3 is TGTGCCACGAACAGGGGGGTAGACACTGAAGCTTTCTTT.